The 18 T cell receptor beta chains below all came from one sample that was sequenced in a study of T-cell memory formation after mild COVID-19. MiXCR, applied by TCRdb to the 5' RACE reads, yields one record per CDR3 protein. The sample consists of fewer than 150,000 distinct CDR3 sequences, more than 15% of them appearing once. The specimen sequenced was PBMCs or a T cell subset sorted from them (not recorded which). The receptors were sampled from a man between 18 and 35 years old who had mild COVID-19 (a few samples of this study predate the infection). Cell type and time point are not known.

The sample holds a few counts of this clonotype. V usage is TRBV5-1 and J usage is TRBJ2-4, with D tentatively TRBD1 (7 bases). This CDR3 has 15 residues. CDR1 SGHRS and CDR2 YFSETQ come from the germline V gene. Trimming cost V 4 bases and J 6 bases, with 17 bases left between them. For the CDR3, the DNA is TGCGCCAGCAGCCCTAGGGGGGACAGTGTAAACATTCAGTACTTC. The encoded protein is CASSPRGDSVNIQYF.

This clonotype was picked up many times. This sequence joins TRBV5-1 and TRBJ2-1, with TRBD2 identical over 10 bases. Germline V gene sequence: CDR1 SGHRS, CDR2 YFSETQ. The length of the CDR3 is 14 residues. With V trimmed by 0 bases and J by 10 bases, 4 bases remained unmatched. The CDR3 DNA reads as TGCGCCAGCAGCTTGGCAACTAGCGGGGAAGAGCAGTTCTTC. This sequence encodes CASSLATSGEEQFF. Together with reference TRBV5-1 and TRBJ2-1, the CDR3 gives the full variable domain: KAGVTQTPRYLIKTRGQQVTLSCSPISGHRSVSWYQQTPGQGLQFLFEYFSETQRNKGNFPGRFSGRQFSNSRSEMNVSTLELGDSALYLCASSLATSGEEQFFGPGTRLTVL.

The genes are TRBV7-2 and TRBJ2-7; D is unresolved. Germline V gene lookup returns CDR1 SGHTA and CDR2 FQGNSA. V lost 2 bases and J lost 6, with 8 bases in between. The CDR3 contains 12 residues. CDR3 DNA sequence: TGTGCCAGCAGCTTATCCCGGTCCGAGCAGTACTTC. As protein: CASSLSRSEQYF.

Ten or more counts support this clonotype. The chain employs TRBV2 and TRBJ2-3; TRBD1 might be the D (5 bases). CDR1 is SNHLY and CDR2 is FYNNEI in the germline V gene. Trimming removed 4 bases at V and 6 bases at J, with 11 bases between. This CDR3 spans 13 amino acids. The CDR3, as DNA: TGTGCCAGCAGTGCACAGGATAGGGATACGCAGTATTTT. It translates to CASSAQDRDTQYF.

This clonotype was recorded a few times. V usage is TRBV24-1 and J usage is TRBJ2-2, with D perhaps TRBD1 (6 bases). The CDR3 runs to 16 residues. V was pared by 5 bases and J by 4 bases, with 16 bases between. Germline V gives CDR1 KGHDR, CDR2 SFDVKD. The CDR3 reads CATSAPGQAATGELFF. The CDR3, as DNA: TGTGCCACCAGTGCCCCGGGACAAGCGGCCACCGGGGAGCTGTTTTTT.

The rearrangement uses TRBV5-1 and TRBJ2-3; 7 nucleotides line up with TRBD2. In germline, CDR1 is SGHRS, CDR2 YFSETQ. Trimming at V came to 0 bases and at J to 2 bases, leaving 9 bases not matched to a gene. This CDR3 has 17 residues. The CDR3, as DNA: TGCGCCAGCAGCTTGGGGCTTCTTCTAGCGGACACAGATACGCAGTATTTT. This encodes CASSLGLLLADTDTQYF. The entire variable domain, with the rest obtained from reference TRBV5-1 and TRBJ2-3, is as follows: KAGVTQTPRYLIKTRGQQVTLSCSPISGHRSVSWYQQTPGQGLQFLFEYFSETQRNKGNFPGRFSGRQFSNSRSEMNVSTLELGDSALYLCASSLGLLLADTDTQYFGPGTRLTVL.

This clonotype was picked up a small number of times. This chain uses TRBV5-1 with TRBJ1-2; D is undetermined. The CDR3 is made up of 13 amino acids. The V end was cut by 0 bases, the J end by 6 bases, with 9 bases between. Germline CDR1 and CDR2: SGHRS and YFSETQ. CDR3 sequence: CASSLERLNGYTF. The DNA of the CDR3 is TGCGCCAGCAGCTTGGAACGGTTGAATGGCTACACCTTC.

This clonotype was found a few times. In nucleotides, the CDR3 is TGTGCCAGCAGTCTAGACAACAGAGATCAGCCCCAGCATTTT. Its protein is CASSLDNRDQPQHF. The chain has TRBV12-3 or TRBV12-4 and TRBJ1-5, with D hard to call. The CDR3 runs 14 residues. Trimming took 5 bases from V and 5 from J, leaving 13 bases between them.

V usage is TRBV7-2 and J usage is TRBJ2-3; 7 bases align to TRBD2. J lost 2 bases, V lost 2 bases, and 1 base had no gene match. Looked up from germline, CDR1 is SGHTA and CDR2 is FQGNSA. This CDR3 has 14 residues. The CDR3 loop reads CASSLSGDTDTQYF. CDR3 DNA: TGTGCCAGCAGCTTAAGCGGGGACACAGATACGCAGTATTTT.

The DNA of the CDR3 is TGCGCCAGCAGCCAAGATCGCAGGAACACTGAAGCTTTCTTT. Protein: CASSQDRRNTEAFF. The rearrangement uses TRBV4-3 and TRBJ1-1; the D is unclear. CDR3 length equals 14 residues. The germline V gene has CDR1 LGHNA and CDR2 YSLEER. Trimming removed 0 bases from V and 1 base from J, with 6 bases in between.

The chain is built from TRBV5-1 and TRBJ1-1; D unclear. Germline V gene lookup returns CDR1 SGHRS and CDR2 YFSETQ. Trimming cost V 4 bases and J 4 bases, with 11 bases left between them. The length of the CDR3 is 13 residues. The CDR3 nucleotides are TGCGCCAGCAGCCTCACGGCAACCACTGAAGCTTTCTTT. Protein: CASSLTATTEAFF.

The rearrangement links TRBV3-1 to TRBJ2-5; 10 bases map to TRBD2. V was clipped by 4 bases and J by 3 bases; unmatched bases: 8. In germline, CDR1 is LGHDT, CDR2 YNNKEL (reference sequence). The CDR3 totals 16 residues. For the CDR3, the DNA is TGTGCCAGCAGCCCATACCTAGCGGGGGTCAAAGAGACCCAGTACTTC. Its translation is CASSPYLAGVKETQYF.

The chain combines TRBV6-5 with TRBJ1-4; no clear D gene. The germline V and J ends were trimmed by 6 bases and 3 bases, with 14 bases remaining between them. CDR1 and CDR2 from the germline V gene are MNHEY and SVGAGI. The CDR3 is 15 residues long. The CDR3 coding sequence is TGTGCCAGCAGACTCTCGGGATTGGCTAATGAAAAACTGTTTTTT. It encodes CASRLSGLANEKLFF.

This clonotype was seen more than once but under ten times. The chain combines TRBV7-2 with TRBJ2-2; 9 nucleotides agree with TRBD2. V lost 1 base to trimming and J lost 2 bases; unmatched junction nucleotides: 8. The CDR3 runs 18 residues. Germline assignment: CDR1 SGHTA and CDR2 FQGNSA. The CDR3 region is CASSLVGLAGSNTGELFF. Here the CDR3 DNA reads TGTGCCAGCAGCTTAGTGGGGCTAGCGGGGAGCAACACCGGGGAGCTGTTTTTT. Supplemented by reference TRBV7-2 and TRBJ2-2, the full variable domain reads GAGVSQSPSNKVTEKGKDVELRCDPISGHTALYWYRQSLGQGLEFLIYFQGNSAPDKSGLPSDRFSAERTGGSVSTLTIQRTQQEDSAVYLCASSLVGLAGSNTGELFFGEGSRLTVL.

The chain links TRBV11-2 to TRBJ2-1, with TRBD1 matching 7 bases. V lost 1 base, J lost 11 bases, and 11 bases stayed unmatched. The CDR3 sequence is 15 residues long. The germline CDR1 and CDR2 sequences are SGHAT and FQNNGV. CDR3 amino acids: CASSLVHRDRDKQFF. The DNA for the CDR3 is TGTGCCAGCAGCTTAGTCCACAGAGACAGGGACAAGCAGTTCTTC.

This rearrangement joins TRBV6-5 to TRBJ1-2; D not certain. This CDR3 contains 14 residues. Germline V gene lookup returns CDR1 MNHEY and CDR2 SVGAGI. V was pared by 9 bases and J by 8 bases, with 22 bases between. In DNA form, the CDR3 reads TGTGCCAGTTCCGTAGAGGGCCGCCTTAGGGGCTACACCTTC. Its translation: CASSVEGRLRGYTF.

This clonotype was picked up a small number of times. The chain has TRBV12-3 or TRBV12-4 and TRBJ2-5, with D tentatively TRBD1 (6 bases). V was trimmed by 5 bases and J by 5 bases, leaving 21 bases between them. The CDR3 consists of 16 residues. CDR3: CASSPPGSGTGETQYF. As DNA, the CDR3 is TGTGCCAGCAGTCCCCCGGGGTCAGGAACAGGGGAGACCCAGTACTTC.

V and J are TRBV4-3 and TRBJ2-5; possibly TRBD2 for D (6 bases). Per the germline V gene, CDR1 is LGHNA and CDR2 is YSLEER. Trimming stripped 4 bases from V and 3 bases from J, with 15 bases between. This CDR3 is 15 amino acids long. CDR3 sequence (DNA): TGCGCCAGCAGCCCCCGGAGGGAACGTAAAGAGACCCAGTACTTC. This gives the protein CASSPRRERKETQYF.